One sample yielded the 2 T cell receptor beta chains listed below, sequenced in a study of CDR3 diversity in severe acne (dated by TCRdb to the late 2010s). The library relied on PCR. For sequencing, an Illumina HiSeq 2000 was employed. Using fastp at Q25 and MiXCR, TCRdb reprocessed the public reads and kept productive beta chains. CDR3 protein sequences are deduplicated, and each keeps its most common genes and DNA. Present in this sample are roughly 79,000 distinct CDR3 sequences, less than 65% of which were seen just once. Roughly 11% of the sample rests with the top ten. Sequencing used blood. These receptors all come from a male donor with severe acne vulgaris.

Comments on this clonotype: A much larger clone differs by one base, so this may be a read error. CDR3 sequence reads: CASRPLGATDTQYF. CDR3 coding DNA: TGTGCCAGCAGACCCCTTGGGGCGACAGATACGCAGTATTTT. The rearrangement uses TRBV7-7 and TRBJ2-3; D is perhaps TRBD1 (5 bases). Trimming pared 6 bases from V and 3 bases from J, leaving 13 bases between. The CDR3 loop spans 14 amino acids. From germline, CDR1 is SSHAT and CDR2 FNYEAQ (reference sequence).

This clonotype was detected ten times or more. CDR3: CASRNQQGTQTQYF. CDR3 in DNA: TGTGCCAGCAGGAACCAACAGGGTACGCAGACCCAGTACTTC. The chain uses TRBV2 and TRBJ2-5, with D possibly being TRBD1 (6 bases). Germline CDR1 and CDR2: SNHLY and FYNNEI. With 6 bases removed from V and 6 bases from J, the gap between germline ends came to 17 bases. CDR3 length: 14 amino acids.